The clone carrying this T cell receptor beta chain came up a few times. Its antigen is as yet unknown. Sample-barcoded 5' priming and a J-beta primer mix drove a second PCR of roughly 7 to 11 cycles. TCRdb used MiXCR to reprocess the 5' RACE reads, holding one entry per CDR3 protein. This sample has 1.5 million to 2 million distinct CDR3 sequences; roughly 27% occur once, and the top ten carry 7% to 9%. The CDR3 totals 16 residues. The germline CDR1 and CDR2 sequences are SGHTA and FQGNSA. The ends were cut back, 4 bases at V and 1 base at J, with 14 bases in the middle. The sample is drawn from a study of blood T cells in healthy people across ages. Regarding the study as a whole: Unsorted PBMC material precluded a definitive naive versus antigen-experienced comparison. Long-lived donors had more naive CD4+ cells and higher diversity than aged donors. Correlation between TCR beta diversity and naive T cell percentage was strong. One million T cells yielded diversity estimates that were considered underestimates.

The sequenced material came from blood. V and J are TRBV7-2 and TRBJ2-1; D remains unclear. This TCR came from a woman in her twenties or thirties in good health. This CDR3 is CASSSARRESYNEQFF. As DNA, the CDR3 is TGTGCCAGCAGCTCGGCACGAAGAGAGTCCTACAATGAGCAGTTCTTC.